This T cell receptor beta chain was captured by sequencing in a study of human thymus T cells. Resections were taken during corrective heart surgery, and the thymus tissue came from these. TCRdb's table, derived via immunoSEQ multiplex PCR, lists solely in-frame clones and lacks some. In the table there are around 130,000 clones, about 94% of which are singletons. The CDR3 runs 17 residues. The germline CDR1 and CDR2 sequences are MNHEY and SMNVEV (reference sequence). J gave up 0 bases and V 1 base, and 4 bases lay outside the gene matches. This TCR derives from a boy in the first two years of life with a congenital heart defect but otherwise immunologically healthy. Sequenced: thymus tissue. The V and J genes are TRBV27 and TRBJ2-2, with TRBD2 matching 8 bases. CDR3 sequence reads: CASSLWAGGSNTGELFF. For the CDR3, the DNA is TGTGCCAGCAGTTTATGGGCGGGGGGCTCGAACACCGGGGAGCTGTTTTTT.